The source of this TCR beta chain is a study of blood T cell repertoires in COVID-19. Overall study: COVID-19 samples from acute and convalescent phases originated in the United States, Italy and Spain. Nucleic acid was either cDNA or gDNA, and it came from T cells, B-cell-depleted T cells, or PBMCs.

Per the original data handling: Reference gene primer amplification yielded estimated nucleated cell counts. Measured with immunoSEQ multiplex PCR; TCRdb has only the in-frame clones, and not every one. The DNA was the basis for D and trimming; V, J and clone size are from that table. The table records around 230,000 clones, around nine tenths of them present only once. Enrollees, roughly 18 to 90 years old, lived in fewer than 25 US areas. Trimming cost V 4 bases and J 4 bases, with 15 bases left between them. Germline V gives CDR1 SGHNT, CDR2 YYREEE (reference sequence). This CDR3 comprises 15 residues.

The sample consisted of PBMCs or T cells enriched from blood (not recorded which). This sequence joins TRBV5-4 and TRBJ1-5; D may be TRBD1 (5 bases). The source of this sequence is a woman between 25 and 40 years old with acute COVID-19. The CDR3 DNA is TGTGCCAGCAGCCCACGCCCAGGGCGAAATCAGCCCCAGCATTTT. Amino acid sequence: CASSPRPGRNQPQHF.